The 2 T cell receptor beta chains in this list originate from one sample, sequenced in a study of T cells in pancreatic ductal adenocarcinoma. Sequencing used immunoSEQ multiplex PCR; TCRdb keeps in-frame clones, though not all of them. Among around 100,000 clones listed, around 96% were seen once. The selected patients with pancreatic ductal adenocarcinoma had surgery but no neoadjuvant therapy. The sample was PBMCs. Source of these receptors: a human donor with pancreatic ductal adenocarcinoma.

This chain uses TRBV9 with TRBJ1-1; a weak D match, TRBD1 (5 bases). Germline CDR1 is SGDLS and CDR2 is YYNGEE. The CDR3 consists of 15 residues. Trimming removed 4 bases at V and 1 base at J, with 14 bases between. The CDR3, as DNA: TGTGCCAGCAGCAAAACCAGGGAGGAGAACACTGAAGCTTTCTTT. Its protein product is CASSKTREENTEAFF. Drawing the rest from reference TRBV9 and TRBJ1-1, the complete variable domain is DSGVTQTPKHLITATGQRVTLRCSPRSGDLSVYWYQQSLDQGLQFLIQYYNGEERAKGNILERFSAQQFPDLHSELNLSSLELGDSALYFCASSKTREENTEAFFGQGTRLTVV.

V is TRBV28 and J is TRBJ2-3; TRBD2 matches at 8 bases. CDR1 and CDR2 (germline): MDHEN, SYDVKM. This CDR3 is built from 16 residues. Germline trimming cut 6 bases from V and 0 bases from J; bases unmatched to any gene: 8. Here the CDR3 reads CASSLMAGGSTDTQYF. The DNA for the CDR3 is TGTGCCAGCAGCTTAATGGCGGGAGGAAGCACAGATACGCAGTATTTT.